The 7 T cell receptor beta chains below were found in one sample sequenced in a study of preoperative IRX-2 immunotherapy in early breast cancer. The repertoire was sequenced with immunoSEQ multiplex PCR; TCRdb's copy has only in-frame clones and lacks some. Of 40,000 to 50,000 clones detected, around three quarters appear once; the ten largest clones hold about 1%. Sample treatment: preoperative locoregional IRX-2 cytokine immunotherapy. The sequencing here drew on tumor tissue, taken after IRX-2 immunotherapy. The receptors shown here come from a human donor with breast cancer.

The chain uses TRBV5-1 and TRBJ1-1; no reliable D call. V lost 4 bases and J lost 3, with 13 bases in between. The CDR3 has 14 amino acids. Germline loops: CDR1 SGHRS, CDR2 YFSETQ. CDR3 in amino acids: CASSLDGFDTEAFF. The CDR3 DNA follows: TGCGCCAGCAGCCTGGACGGGTTTGACACTGAAGCTTTCTTT.

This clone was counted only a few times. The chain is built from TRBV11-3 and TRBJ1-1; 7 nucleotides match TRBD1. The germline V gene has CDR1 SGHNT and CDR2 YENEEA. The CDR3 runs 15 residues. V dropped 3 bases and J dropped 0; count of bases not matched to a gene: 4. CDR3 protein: CASSFRDRLNTEAFF. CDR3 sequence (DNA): TGTGCCAGCAGCTTCCGGGACAGATTGAACACTGAAGCTTTCTTT.

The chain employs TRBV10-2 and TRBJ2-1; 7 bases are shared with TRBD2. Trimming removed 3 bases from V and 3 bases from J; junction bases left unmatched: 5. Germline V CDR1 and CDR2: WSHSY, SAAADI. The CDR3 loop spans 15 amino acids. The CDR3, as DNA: TGCGCCAGCAGTGATGAACTAGCGCGCTACAATGAGCAGTTCTTC. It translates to CASSDELARYNEQFF.

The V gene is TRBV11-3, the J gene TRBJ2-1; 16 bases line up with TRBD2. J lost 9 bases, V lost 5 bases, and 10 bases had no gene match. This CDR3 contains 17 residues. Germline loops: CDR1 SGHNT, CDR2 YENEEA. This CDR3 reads CASSPFGTSGRVTEQFF. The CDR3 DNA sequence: TGTGCCAGCAGCCCCTTTGGGACTAGCGGGAGGGTGACTGAGCAGTTCTTC. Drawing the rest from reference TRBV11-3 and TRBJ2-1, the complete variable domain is EAGVVQSPRYKIIEKKQPVAFWCNPISGHNTLYWYLQNLGQGPELLIRYENEEAVDDSQLPKDRFSAERLKGVDSTLKIQPAELGDSAVYLCASSPFGTSGRVTEQFFGPGTRLTVL.

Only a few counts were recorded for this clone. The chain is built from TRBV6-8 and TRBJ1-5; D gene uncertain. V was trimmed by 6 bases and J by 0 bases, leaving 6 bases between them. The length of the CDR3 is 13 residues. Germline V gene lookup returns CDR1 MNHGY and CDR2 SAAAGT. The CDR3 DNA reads TGTGCCAGCAGGGACGCTAGCAATCAGCCCCAGCATTTT. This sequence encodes CASRDASNQPQHF.

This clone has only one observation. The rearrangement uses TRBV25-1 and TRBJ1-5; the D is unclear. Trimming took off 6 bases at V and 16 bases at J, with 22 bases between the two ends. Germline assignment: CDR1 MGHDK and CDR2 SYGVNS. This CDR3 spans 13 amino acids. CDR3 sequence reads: CASSANRAPSLHF. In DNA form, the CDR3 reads TGTGCCAGCAGCGCTAACCGGGCCCCCTCTTTACATTTT.

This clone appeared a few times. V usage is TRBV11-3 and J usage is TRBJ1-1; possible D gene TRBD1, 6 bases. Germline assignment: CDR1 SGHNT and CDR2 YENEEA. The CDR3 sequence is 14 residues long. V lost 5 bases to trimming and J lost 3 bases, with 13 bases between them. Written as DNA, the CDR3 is TGTGCCAGCAGCATCGGAGAGGGGGACACTGAAGCTTTCTTT. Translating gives CASSIGEGDTEAFF.